This record covers a single T cell receptor beta chain. This clone was found many times. Its antigen specificity is not known. Qualities for individual bases were not recorded, and no much larger clone is one base off. The CDR3 holds 14 amino acids from the cysteine to the phenylalanine. Only the CDR3 DNA stays, 42 bases, in frame from base 1. Trimming takes 4 bases off V and 4 bases off J; junction bases not matched to a gene: 7. In the germline V gene, CDR1 corresponds to MGHDK and CDR2 to SYGVNS. Receptors were amplified or captured by PCR. Sequencing relied on an Illumina HiSeq 4000. High-throughput sequencing was used to profile the TCR beta-chain CDR3 region of each patient. The source study handled its data this way. A classifier to discriminate distant-metastatic papillary thyroid cancer patients was built from CDR3 differences across clinicopathological groups. The Shannon index was used to measure repertoire diversity, and the Morisita-Horn index was used to measure how similar tumor and blood repertoires were. TCRdb reprocessing: public reads trimmed at Q25 with fastp, clones called with MiXCR, in-frame beta chains kept. TCRdb's processing, not the authors', yielded these V and J calls. The sample table shows about 40,000 clones, and around 17% are seen once. The top ten constitute approximately 10% of the sample.

Before undergoing thyroid surgery, none of the patients had been given any kind of treatment. The study retrospectively analysed patient clinical samples collected from about 2011 to 2018 using T-cell receptor beta sequencing. The data stem from a study of metastatic and nonmetastatic thyroid tumors (TCRdb year 2020). About the investigation overall: Repertoires from peripheral blood and from tumor or nodule tissue samples of malignant and benign thyroid patients were compared. Study-level results and caveats: In both blood and tumor samples, TCR beta diversity was reported to be significantly higher in malignant tumors than in benign nodules.

The chain is assembled from TRBV25-1 and TRBJ2-7; TRBD1 aligns with 7 central bases. Sequencing used tumor tissue. The sequence was obtained from a female donor with papillary thyroid cancer or a benign thyroid nodule (not recorded which). Some clones in this sample may be carry-over from other donors' samples. The CDR3 protein: CASSVGDSTYEQYF. The nucleotide sequence reads TGTGCCAGCAGTGTTGGGGACAGTACTTACGAGCAGTACTTC.